This record concerns one T cell receptor beta chain sequence. The antigen is unknown. At one end, the junction sequence differs from germline, possibly due to a read error. The time point denotes: newly diagnosed GD, antithyroid drugs for less than 3 months. TCR sequences were obtained from RNA taken from PBMCs. The CDR3 has 12 residues. The germline CDR1 and CDR2 sequences are SGHTA and FQGNSA. Through Arm-PCR of CDR3 regions and iRepertoire HTBI primers, TCR beta libraries were built. TCRdb reprocessed the multiplex PCR reads with MiXCR, giving one entry per CDR3 protein. The sample includes a few hundred thousand distinct CDR3 sequences, roughly 21% of them seen just once. This record belongs to a study of regulatory T cells in long-lasting Graves disease. General study points: TRBV28, TRBJ1-2 and TRBJ2-5 emerged as the favored segments in persistent disease. Persistent patients had more shared public clonotypes (roughly 2,500) than new patients (about 870).

This receptor was obtained from a female donor with Graves disease. The J gene is TRBJ2-5, the V gene TRBV7-2; the D is unclear. This material consisted of peripheral blood mononuclear cells (PBMCs), taken at new diagnosis, from a patient treated with antithyroid drugs. The CDR3 sequence: CASILSRETQYF. The CDR3 DNA follows: TGTGCCAGCATCTTAAGCAGAGAGACCCAGTACTTC.